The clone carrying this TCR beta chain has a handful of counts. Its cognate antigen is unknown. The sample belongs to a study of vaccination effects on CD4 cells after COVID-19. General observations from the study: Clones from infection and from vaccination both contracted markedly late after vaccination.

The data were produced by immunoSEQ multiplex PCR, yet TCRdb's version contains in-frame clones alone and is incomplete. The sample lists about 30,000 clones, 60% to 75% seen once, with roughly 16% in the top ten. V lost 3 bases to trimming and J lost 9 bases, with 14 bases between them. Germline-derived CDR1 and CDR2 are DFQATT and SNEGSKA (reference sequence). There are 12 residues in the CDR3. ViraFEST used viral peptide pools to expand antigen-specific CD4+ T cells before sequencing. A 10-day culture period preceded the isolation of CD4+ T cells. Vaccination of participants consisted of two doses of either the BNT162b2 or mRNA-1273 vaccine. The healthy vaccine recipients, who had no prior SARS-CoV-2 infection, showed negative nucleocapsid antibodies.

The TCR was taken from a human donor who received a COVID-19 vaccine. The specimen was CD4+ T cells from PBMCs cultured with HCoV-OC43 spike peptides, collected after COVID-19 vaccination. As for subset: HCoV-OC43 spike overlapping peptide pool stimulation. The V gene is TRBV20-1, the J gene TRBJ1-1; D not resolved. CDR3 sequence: CSASIEVGKAFF. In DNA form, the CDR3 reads TGCAGTGCTAGTATTGAAGTAGGGAAAGCTTTCTTT.